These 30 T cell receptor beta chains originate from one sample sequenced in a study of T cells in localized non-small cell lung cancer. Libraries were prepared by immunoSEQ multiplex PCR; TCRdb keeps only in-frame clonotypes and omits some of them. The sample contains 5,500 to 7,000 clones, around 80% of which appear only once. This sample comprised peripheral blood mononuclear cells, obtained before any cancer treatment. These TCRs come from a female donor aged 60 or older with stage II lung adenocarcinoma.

The CDR3, as DNA: TGTGCCACCGGGACTAGCGGGGACCAAGAGACCCAGTACTTC. Amino acid sequence: CATGTSGDQETQYF. This chain links TRBV19 with TRBJ2-5, with TRBD2 matching 13 bases. J lost 0 bases, V lost 10 bases, and 2 bases had no gene match. The V gene's germline CDR1 is LNHDA and CDR2 SQIVND (reference sequence). The CDR3 loop spans 14 amino acids.

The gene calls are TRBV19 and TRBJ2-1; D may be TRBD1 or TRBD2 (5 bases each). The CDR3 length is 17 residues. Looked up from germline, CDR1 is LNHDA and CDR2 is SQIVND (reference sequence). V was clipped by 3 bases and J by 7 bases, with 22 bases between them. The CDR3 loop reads CASSILGVSVGMNEQFF. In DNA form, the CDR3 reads TGTGCCAGTAGTATCTTGGGGGTGTCTGTGGGTATGAATGAGCAGTTCTTC.

The chain's CDR3 is CASSLRGAEAFF. In DNA, the CDR3 is TGTGCCAGCAGCTTACGCGGTGCTGAAGCTTTCTTT. The V and J genes are TRBV7-9 and TRBJ1-1; D remains ambiguous. The CDR3 is made up of 12 amino acids. Germline V gene sequence: CDR1 SEHNR, CDR2 FQNEAQ (reference sequence). Trimming took off 2 bases at V and 6 bases at J, with 7 bases between the two ends.

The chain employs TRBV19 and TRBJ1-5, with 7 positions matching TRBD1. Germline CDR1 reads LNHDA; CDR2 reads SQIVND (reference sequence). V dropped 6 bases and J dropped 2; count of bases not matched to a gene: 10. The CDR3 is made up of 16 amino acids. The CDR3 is CASSRQNQGGNQPQHF. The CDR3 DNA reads TGTGCCAGTAGCCGTCAGAATCAGGGGGGCAATCAGCCCCAGCATTTT.

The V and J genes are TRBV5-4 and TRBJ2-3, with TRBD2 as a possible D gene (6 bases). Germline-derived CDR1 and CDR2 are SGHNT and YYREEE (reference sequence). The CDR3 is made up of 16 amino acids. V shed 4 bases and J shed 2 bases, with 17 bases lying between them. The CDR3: CASSPGSSETTDTQYF. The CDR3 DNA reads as TGTGCCAGCAGCCCCGGGAGTAGCGAGACCACAGATACGCAGTATTTT.

CDR3 amino acids: CASSPGRDMDEKLFF. For the CDR3, the DNA is TGCGCCAGCAGCCCGGGCAGGGATATGGATGAAAAACTGTTTTTT. The V call is TRBV4-1, the J call TRBJ1-4; TRBD1 is a possible D gene (5 bases). The CDR3 runs to 15 residues. Germline V gene data show CDR1 as MGHRA and CDR2 as YSYEKL. V lost 4 bases and J lost 6, with 15 bases in between.

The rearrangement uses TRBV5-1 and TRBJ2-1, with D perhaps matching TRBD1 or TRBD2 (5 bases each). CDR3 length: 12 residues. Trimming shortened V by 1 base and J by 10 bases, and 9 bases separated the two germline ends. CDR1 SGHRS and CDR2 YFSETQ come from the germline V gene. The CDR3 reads CASSLSGDEQFF. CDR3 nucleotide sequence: TGCGCCAGCAGCTTGTCCGGGGACGAGCAGTTCTTC.

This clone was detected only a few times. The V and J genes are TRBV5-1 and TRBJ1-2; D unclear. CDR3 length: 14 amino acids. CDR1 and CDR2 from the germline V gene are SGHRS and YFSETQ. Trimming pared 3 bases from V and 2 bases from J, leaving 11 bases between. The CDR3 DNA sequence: TGCGCCAGCAGCTCATCCTCACAGAACTATGGCTACACCTTC. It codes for CASSSSSQNYGYTF.

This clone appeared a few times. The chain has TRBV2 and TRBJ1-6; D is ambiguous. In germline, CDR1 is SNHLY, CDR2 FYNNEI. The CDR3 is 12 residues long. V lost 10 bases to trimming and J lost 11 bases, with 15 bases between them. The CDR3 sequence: CATRGTGTPLHF. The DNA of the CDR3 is TGTGCCACCCGGGGAACCGGTACACCCCTCCACTTT.

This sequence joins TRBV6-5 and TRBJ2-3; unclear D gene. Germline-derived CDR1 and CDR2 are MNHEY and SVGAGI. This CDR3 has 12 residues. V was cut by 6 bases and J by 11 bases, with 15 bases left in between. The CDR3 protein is CASSSNPGLQYF. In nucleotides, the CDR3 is TGTGCCAGCAGCTCTAACCCGGGCCTGCAGTATTTT.

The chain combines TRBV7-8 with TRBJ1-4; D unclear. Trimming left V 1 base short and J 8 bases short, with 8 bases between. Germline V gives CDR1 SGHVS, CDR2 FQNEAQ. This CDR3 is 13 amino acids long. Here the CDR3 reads CASSLVRWEKLFF. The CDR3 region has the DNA TGTGCCAGCAGCTTAGTTAGGTGGGAAAAACTGTTTTTT.

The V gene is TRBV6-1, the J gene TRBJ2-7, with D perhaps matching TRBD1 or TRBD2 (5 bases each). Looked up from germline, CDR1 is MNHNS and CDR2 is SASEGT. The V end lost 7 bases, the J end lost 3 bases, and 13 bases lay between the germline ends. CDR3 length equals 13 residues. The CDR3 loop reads CASKDKGSYEQYV. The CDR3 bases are TGTGCCAGCAAGGACAAGGGGAGCTACGAGCAGTACGTC.

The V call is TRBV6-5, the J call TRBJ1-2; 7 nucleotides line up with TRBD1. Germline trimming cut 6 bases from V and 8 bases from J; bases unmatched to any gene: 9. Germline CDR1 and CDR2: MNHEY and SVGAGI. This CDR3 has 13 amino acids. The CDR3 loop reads CASSADRVSGYTF. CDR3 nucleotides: TGTGCCAGCAGCGCCGACAGGGTGAGCGGCTACACCTTC.

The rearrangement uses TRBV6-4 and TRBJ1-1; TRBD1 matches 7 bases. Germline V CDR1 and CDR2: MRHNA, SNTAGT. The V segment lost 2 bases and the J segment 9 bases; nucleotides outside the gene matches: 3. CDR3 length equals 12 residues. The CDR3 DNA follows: TGTGCCAGCAGTGACAGACAGGGCAAAGCTTTCTTT. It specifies CASSDRQGKAFF.

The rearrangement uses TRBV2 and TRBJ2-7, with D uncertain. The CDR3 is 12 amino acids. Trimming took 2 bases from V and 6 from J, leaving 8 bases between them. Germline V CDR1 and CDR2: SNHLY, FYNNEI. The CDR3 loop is CASSEMAVEQYV. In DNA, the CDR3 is TGTGCCAGCAGTGAAATGGCAGTCGAGCAGTACGTC.

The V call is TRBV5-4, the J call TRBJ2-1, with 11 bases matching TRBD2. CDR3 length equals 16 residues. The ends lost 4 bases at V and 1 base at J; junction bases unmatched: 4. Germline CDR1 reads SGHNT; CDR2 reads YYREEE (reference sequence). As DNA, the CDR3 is TGTGCCAGCAGCGCCGGGACTAGCGGATCCTACAATGAGCAGTTCTTC. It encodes CASSAGTSGSYNEQFF.

CDR3 nucleotide sequence: TGTGCCTGCCCCGGGACAGAGAATTCACCCCTCCACTTT. It encodes CACPGTENSPLHF. The rearrangement links TRBV30 to TRBJ1-6; 7 bases match TRBD1. The length of the CDR3 is 13 residues. Germline V gives CDR1 GTSNPN, CDR2 SVGIG (reference sequence). V was clipped by 6 bases and J by 7 bases; unmatched bases: 6.

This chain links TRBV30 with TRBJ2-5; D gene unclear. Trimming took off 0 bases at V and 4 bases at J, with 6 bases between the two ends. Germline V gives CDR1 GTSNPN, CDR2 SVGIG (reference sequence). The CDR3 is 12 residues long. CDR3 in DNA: TGTGCCTGGAGTGTTTCCGGAGAGACCCAGTACTTC. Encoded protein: CAWSVSGETQYF.

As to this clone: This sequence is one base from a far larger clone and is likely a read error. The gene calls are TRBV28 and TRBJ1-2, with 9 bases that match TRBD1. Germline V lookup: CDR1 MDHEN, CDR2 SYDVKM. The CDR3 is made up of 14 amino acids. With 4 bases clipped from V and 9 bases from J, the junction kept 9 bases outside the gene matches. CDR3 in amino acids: CASSSGQGLGSYTF. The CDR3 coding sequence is TGTGCCAGCAGTTCCGGACAGGGGTTGGGTAGCTACACCTTC.

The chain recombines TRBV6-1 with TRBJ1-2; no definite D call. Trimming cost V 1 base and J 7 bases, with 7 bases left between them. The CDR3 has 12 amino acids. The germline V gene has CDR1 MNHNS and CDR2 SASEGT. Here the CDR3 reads CASSEGEVGYTF. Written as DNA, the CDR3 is TGTGCCAGCAGTGAAGGGGAGGTTGGCTACACCTTC.

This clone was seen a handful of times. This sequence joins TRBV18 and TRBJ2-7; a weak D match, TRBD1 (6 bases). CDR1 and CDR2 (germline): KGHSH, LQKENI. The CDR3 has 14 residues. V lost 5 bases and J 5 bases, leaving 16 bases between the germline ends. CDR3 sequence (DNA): TGTGCCAGCTCAACAACGGGCAGGGGCCACGAGCAGTACGTC. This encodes CASSTTGRGHEQYV.

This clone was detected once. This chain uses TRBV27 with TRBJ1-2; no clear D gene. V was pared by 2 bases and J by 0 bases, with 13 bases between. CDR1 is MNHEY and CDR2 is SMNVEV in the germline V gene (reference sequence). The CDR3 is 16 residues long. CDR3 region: CASSLKSFQTNYGYTF. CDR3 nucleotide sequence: TGTGCCAGCAGTTTAAAATCTTTCCAAACTAACTATGGCTACACCTTC.

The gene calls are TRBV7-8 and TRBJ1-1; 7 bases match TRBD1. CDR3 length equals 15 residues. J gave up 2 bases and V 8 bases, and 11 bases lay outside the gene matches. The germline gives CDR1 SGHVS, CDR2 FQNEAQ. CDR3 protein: CASEETGSSNTEAFF. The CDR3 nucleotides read TGTGCCAGCGAAGAGACAGGGAGTTCCAACACTGAAGCTTTCTTT.

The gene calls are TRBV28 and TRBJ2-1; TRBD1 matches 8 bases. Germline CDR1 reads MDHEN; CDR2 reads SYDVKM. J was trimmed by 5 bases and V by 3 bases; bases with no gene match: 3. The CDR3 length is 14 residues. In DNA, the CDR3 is TGTGCCAGCAGTTTTGAGACAGGGGACAATGAGCAGTTCTTC. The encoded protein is CASSFETGDNEQFF. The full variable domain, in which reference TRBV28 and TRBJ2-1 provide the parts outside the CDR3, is DVKVTQSSRYLVKRTGEKVFLECVQDMDHENMFWYRQDPGLGLRLIYFSYDVKMKEKGDIPEGYSVSREKKERFSLILESASTNQTSMYLCASSFETGDNEQFFGPGTRLTVL.

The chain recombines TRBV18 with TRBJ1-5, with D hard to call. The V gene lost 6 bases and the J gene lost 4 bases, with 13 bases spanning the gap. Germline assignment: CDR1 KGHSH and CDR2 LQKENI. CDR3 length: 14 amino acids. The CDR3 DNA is TGTGCCAGCTCCCCAACCGGGATGAATCAGCCCCAGCATTTT. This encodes CASSPTGMNQPQHF.

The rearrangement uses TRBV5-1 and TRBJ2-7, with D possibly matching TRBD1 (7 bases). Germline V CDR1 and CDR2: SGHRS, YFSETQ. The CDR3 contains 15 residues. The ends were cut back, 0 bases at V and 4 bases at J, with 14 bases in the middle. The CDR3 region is CASSLVLSGGYEQYF. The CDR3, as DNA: TGCGCCAGCAGCTTGGTTCTGTCAGGGGGGTACGAGCAGTACTTC.

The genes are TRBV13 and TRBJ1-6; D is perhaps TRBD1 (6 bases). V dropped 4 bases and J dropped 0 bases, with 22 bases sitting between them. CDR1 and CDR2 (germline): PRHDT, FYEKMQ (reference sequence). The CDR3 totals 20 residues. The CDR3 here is CASSYNPPGQLSSYNSPLHF. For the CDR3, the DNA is TGTGCCAGCAGCTATAACCCTCCTGGACAGCTAAGCTCCTATAATTCACCCCTCCACTTT.

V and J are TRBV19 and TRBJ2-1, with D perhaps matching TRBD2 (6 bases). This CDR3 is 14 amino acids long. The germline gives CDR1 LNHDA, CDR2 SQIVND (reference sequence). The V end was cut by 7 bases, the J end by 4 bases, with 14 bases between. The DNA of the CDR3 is TGTGCCAGTAAAGACCCTAGCGCGTACAATGAGCAGTTCTTC. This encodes CASKDPSAYNEQFF.

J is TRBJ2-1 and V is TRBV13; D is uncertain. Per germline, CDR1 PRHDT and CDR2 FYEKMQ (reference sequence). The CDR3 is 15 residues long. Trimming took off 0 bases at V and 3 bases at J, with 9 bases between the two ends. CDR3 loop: CASSLGLVGYNEQFF. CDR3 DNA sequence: TGTGCCAGCAGCTTAGGTCTAGTGGGCTACAATGAGCAGTTCTTC.

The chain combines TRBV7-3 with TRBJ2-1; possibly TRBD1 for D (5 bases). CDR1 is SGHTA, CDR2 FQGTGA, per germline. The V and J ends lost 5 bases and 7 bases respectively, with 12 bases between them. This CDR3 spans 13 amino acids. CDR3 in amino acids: CASSPATGNEQFF. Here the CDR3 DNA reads TGTGCCAGCAGCCCAGCTACAGGAAATGAGCAGTTCTTC.